A single T cell receptor (beta chain) is shown here with its context. This sample stems from a study of T cell changes during pregnancy in multiple sclerosis. Libraries were prepared by immunoSEQ multiplex PCR; TCRdb keeps only in-frame clonotypes and omits some of them. Of approximately 40,000 clones detected, more than 75% appear once; the ten largest clones hold about 0.58%. Trimming at V came to 1 base and at J to 3 bases, leaving 7 bases not matched to a gene. This CDR3 has 18 amino acids. From germline, CDR1 is SGHAT and CDR2 FQNNGV. This chain uses TRBV11-2 with TRBJ2-4; 12 bases are a match to TRBD2. This clonotype originated in a female donor with multiple sclerosis, enrolled in a pregnancy study. The sample in question was CD4+ T cells from peripheral blood mononuclear cells, obtained in the first trimester of pregnancy. The CDR3 reads CASSLVPSGRGGKNIQYF. CDR3 bases: TGTGCCAGCAGCTTAGTTCCTAGCGGGAGGGGGGGCAAAAACATTCAGTACTTC.